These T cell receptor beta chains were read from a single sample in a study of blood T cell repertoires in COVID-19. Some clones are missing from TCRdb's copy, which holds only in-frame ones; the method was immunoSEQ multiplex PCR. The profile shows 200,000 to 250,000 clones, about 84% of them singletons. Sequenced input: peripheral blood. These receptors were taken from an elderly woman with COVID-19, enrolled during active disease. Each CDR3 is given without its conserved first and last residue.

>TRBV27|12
ASSPTINSLEAF
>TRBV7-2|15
ASSLHPTGGSTDTQY
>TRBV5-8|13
ASSLGQTSLGEQF
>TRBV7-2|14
ASSLRGGGQNTEAF
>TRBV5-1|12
ASSFAGGEYGYT
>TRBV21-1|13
ASTGENPYNSPLH
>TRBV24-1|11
ATMGHAHYGYT
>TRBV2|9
ASSTGRTQH
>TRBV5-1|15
ASSLLPSGRVYNEQF
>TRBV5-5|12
ASNYGGLRETQY
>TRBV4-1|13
ASSLKILSSYEQY
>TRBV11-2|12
ASSRTGSNEKLF
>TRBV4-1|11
ASSQDLTYTQY
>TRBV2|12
ASRADRGGQPQH
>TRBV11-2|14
ASSSGSVSSNNEQF
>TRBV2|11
ASSFLEMETQY
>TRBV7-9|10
ASSPRLGEAF
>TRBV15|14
ATSTERRGGYNEQF
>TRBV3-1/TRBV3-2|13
ASSQSSEDGTEAF
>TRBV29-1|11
SVGDRVNYGYT
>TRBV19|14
ASTPGQVLLREKLF
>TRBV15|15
ATSRVGRGSSYNEQF
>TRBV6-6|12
ASRPSGSSGGYT
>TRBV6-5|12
ASSWTEGVGEQY
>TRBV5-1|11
ASSDPGGETQY
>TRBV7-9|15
ASSFFSWGRERNEQF
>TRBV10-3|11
AINEGRLDTQY
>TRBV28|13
ASSSSGSRNGELF
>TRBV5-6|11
ASSSRPFGALH
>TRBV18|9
ASSPRFEQY
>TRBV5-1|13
ASSLLAGGTDTQY
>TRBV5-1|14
ASSLLGPNSNQPQH
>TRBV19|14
ASSIGRRQGNTEAF
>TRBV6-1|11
ASSESTYNEQF
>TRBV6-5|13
ASSSGTSGTDTQY
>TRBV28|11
ASSGPGTYEQY
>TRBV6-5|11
ASTGVLAGELF
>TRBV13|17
ASSLTTGGRGVNNSPLH
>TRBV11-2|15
ASSLGPRVTGHFEAF
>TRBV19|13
ASSIAGVGNSPLH
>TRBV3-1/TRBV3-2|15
ASSQVWQGLGADTQY
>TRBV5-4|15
ASSLQLAGALADTQY